This TCR beta chain is from a study of T cells expressing NK-cell markers. As for the study in general: One of eight sequenced donors was HCMV-seronegative; the other seven were seropositive.

TCRdb reanalyzed the 5' RACE reads and collapses them to one entry per CDR3 protein, without DNA. Its table records roughly 160,000 distinct CDR3 sequences. Germline V lookup: CDR1 SGHRS, CDR2 YFSETQ. The CDR3 runs 18 residues. Sequencing used blood T cells: a sorted CD56 or NKG2C T cell subset, CD4+ or CD8+ T cells, or bulk PBMC T cells (not recorded which). This rearrangement joins TRBV5-1 to TRBJ2-1; the TCRdb D gene call, TRBD2, has no DNA to confirm it. The TCR originated in a man aged 18-69 years in good health. This CDR3 reads CASSLVGLLGGRHNEQFF.